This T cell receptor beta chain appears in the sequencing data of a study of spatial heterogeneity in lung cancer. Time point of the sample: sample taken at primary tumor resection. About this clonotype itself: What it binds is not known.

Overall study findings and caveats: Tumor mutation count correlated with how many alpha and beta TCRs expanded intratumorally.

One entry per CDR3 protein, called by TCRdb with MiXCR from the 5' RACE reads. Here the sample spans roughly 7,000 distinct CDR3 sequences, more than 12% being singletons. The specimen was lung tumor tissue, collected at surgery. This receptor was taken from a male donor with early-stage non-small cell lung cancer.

CDR3 loop: CASSYLGTGRDEQFF. CDR3 sequence (DNA): TGTGCCAGCAGTTACTTGGGGACAGGGCGTGATGAGCAGTTCTTC. The chain employs TRBV6-5 and TRBJ2-1, with 9 bases fitting TRBD1. This CDR3 is built from 15 residues. Germline CDR1 MNHEY, CDR2 SVGAGI. J was trimmed by 8 bases and V by 1 base; bases with no gene match: 6.